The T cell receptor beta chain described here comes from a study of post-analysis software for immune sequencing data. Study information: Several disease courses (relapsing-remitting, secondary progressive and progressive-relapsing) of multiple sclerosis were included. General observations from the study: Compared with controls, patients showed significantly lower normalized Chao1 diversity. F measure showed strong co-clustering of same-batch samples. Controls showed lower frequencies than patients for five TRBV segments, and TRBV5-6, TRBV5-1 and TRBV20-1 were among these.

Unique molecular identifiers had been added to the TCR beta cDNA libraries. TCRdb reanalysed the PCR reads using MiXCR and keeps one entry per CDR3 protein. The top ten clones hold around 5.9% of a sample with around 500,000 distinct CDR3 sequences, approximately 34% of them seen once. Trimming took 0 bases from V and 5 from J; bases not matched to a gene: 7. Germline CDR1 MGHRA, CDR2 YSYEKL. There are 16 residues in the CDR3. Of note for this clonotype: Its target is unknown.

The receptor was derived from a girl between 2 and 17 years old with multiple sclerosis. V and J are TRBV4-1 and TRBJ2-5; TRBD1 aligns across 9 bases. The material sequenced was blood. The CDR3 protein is CASSQDLGTGNETQYF. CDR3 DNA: TGCGCCAGCAGCCAAGATCTTGGGACAGGGAATGAGACCCAGTACTTC.